Listed below are T cell receptor beta chains from one sample, sequenced in a study of blood T cell repertoires in COVID-19. Assay: immunoSEQ multiplex PCR; the TCRdb copy retains only in-frame clones and omits some. The sample comprises 200,000 to 250,000 clones, roughly nine tenths of which are singletons, and 10% to 13% rests with the top ten. The sequencing sample was made of PBMCs or T cells enriched from blood (not recorded which). These receptor sequences come from a man aged 30-40 years who had recovered from COVID-19. The CDR3 runs from the conserved cysteine through the conserved F or W. D genes are given only for firm matches. The size of a clone is reported for some rows only, either as once, few or many, or as a class for expanded clones.

D gene	clone size	J gene	V gene	CDR3 protein	CDR3 DNA
TRBD2	once	TRBJ2-5	TRBV9	CASSVGLATQETQYF	TGTGCCAGCAGCGTGGGACTAGCGACGCAAGAGACCCAGTACTTC
NA	NA	TRBJ1-4	TRBV28	CASSFPRGTGNEKLFF	TGTGCCAGCAGTTTCCCCCGGGGGACGGGTAATGAAAAACTGTTTTTT
NA	NA	TRBJ2-5	TRBV6-5	CASNSRGAQETQYF	TGTGCCAGCAATTCTCGGGGGGCCCAAGAGACCCAGTACTTC
TRBD1	NA	TRBJ1-5	TRBV19	CASSPGTGHQPQHF	TGTGCCAGTAGTCCAGGGACAGGTCATCAGCCCCAGCATTTT
TRBD2	NA	TRBJ2-7	TRBV29-1	CSAWTSGRYEQYF	TGCAGCGCCTGGACTAGCGGGAGGTACGAGCAGTACTTC
TRBD1	NA	TRBJ2-7	TRBV7-9	CASSSSDRGFNTEQYF	TGTGCCAGCAGCTCATCGGACAGGGGCTTTAATACCGAGCAGTACTTC
NA	once	TRBJ2-2	TRBV19	CASSNRDKNTGELFF	TGTGCCAGTAGTAACCGGGACAAGAACACCGGGGAGCTGTTTTTT
TRBD2	NA	TRBJ2-1	TRBV3-1/TRBV3-2	CASSRGLAGGSYNEQFF	TGTGCCAGCAGCCGCGGACTAGCGGGAGGATCCTACAATGAGCAGTTCTTC
NA	NA	TRBJ2-1	TRBV9	CASSVVESYNEQFF	TGTGCCAGCAGCGTAGTGGAGAGCTACAATGAGCAGTTCTTC
NA	NA	TRBJ2-5	TRBV5-1	CASSLVRGQETQYF	TGCGCCAGCAGCTTGGTACGGGGGCAAGAGACCCAGTACTTC
NA	once	TRBJ1-2	TRBV27	CASSLSSAGANYGYTF	TGTGCCAGCAGTTTATCGAGTGCAGGGGCTAACTATGGCTACACCTTC
TRBD1	NA	TRBJ1-5	TRBV30	CAWRSGGTGNQPQHF	TGTGCCTGGAGATCAGGGGGTACTGGTAATCAGCCCCAGCATTTT
NA	NA	TRBJ1-2	TRBV20-1	CSARDRVGYTF	TGCAGTGCTAGAGACAGGGTCGGCTACACCTTC
TRBD2	NA	TRBJ2-2	TRBV10-1	CASRIPRISGRQRVGELFF	TGCGCCAGCAGGATCCCAAGGATAAGCGGGAGACAAAGGGTCGGGGAGCTGTTTTTT
TRBD1	NA	TRBJ1-3	TRBV19	CASSDPGQGASGNTIYF	TGTGCCAGTAGTGACCCCGGACAGGGGGCCTCTGGAAACACCATATATTTT
NA	NA	TRBJ1-6	TRBV12-5	CASGLVISDSPEGGSPLHF	TGTGCTAGTGGTTTGGTTATTTCCGACTCCCCAGAGGGAGGCTCACCCCTCCACTTT
TRBD1	NA	TRBJ1-4	TRBV7-2	CASSFRGWANEKLFF	TGTGCCAGCAGCTTCAGGGGGTGGGCTAATGAAAAACTGTTTTTT
NA	NA	TRBJ1-1	TRBV11-2	CASSPNDRDTEAFF	TGTGCCAGCAGCCCCAATGACAGAGACACTGAAGCTTTCTTT
TRBD1	NA	TRBJ2-2	TRBV7-3	CASSSTGATNTGELFF	TGTGCCAGCAGCTCCACAGGGGCCACGAACACCGGGGAGCTGTTTTTT
TRBD2	NA	TRBJ2-3	TRBV18	CASSPDGLAGYSDTQYF	TGTGCCAGCTCGCCCGACGGACTAGCGGGGTACTCAGATACGCAGTATTTT
NA	few	TRBJ2-7	TRBV11-1	CASAADYEQYF	TGTGCCAGCGCAGCGGACTACGAGCAGTACTTC
TRBD1	NA	TRBJ2-3	TRBV19	CASSVGQGVDTQYF	TGTGCCAGTAGTGTAGGACAGGGCGTGGATACGCAGTATTTT
NA	NA	TRBJ2-1	TRBV7-2	CASSLSSNQYNEQFF	TGTGCCAGCAGCTTATCCTCTAACCAATACAATGAGCAGTTCTTC
NA	NA	TRBJ1-5	TRBV28	CASSLGARADQPQHF	TGTGCCAGCAGTTTAGGGGCCAGGGCGGATCAGCCCCAGCATTTT
TRBD1	NA	TRBJ1-5	TRBV19	CASSRGQAILAFQPQHF	TGTGCCAGTAGTAGGGGACAGGCGATTTTAGCGTTTCAGCCCCAGCATTTT
TRBD1	NA	TRBJ2-7	TRBV28	CASSALPSYFRDRGAYEQYF	TGTGCCAGCAGTGCCCTCCCCTCTTACTTCCGGGACAGGGGAGCCTACGAGCAGTACTTC
NA	NA	TRBJ1-3	TRBV11-2	CASSLEAIPGNTIYF	TGTGCCAGCAGCTTAGAAGCGATACCCGGAAACACCATATATTTT
NA	NA	TRBJ2-7	TRBV6-5	CASFPRLTSYEQYF	TGTGCCAGCTTCCCGAGACTGACCTCCTACGAGCAGTACTTC
NA	once	TRBJ2-5	TRBV21-1	CASIYRPGPGGKETQYF	TGTGCCAGCATATACCGGCCAGGTCCAGGGGGTAAGGAGACCCAGTACTTC
NA	few	TRBJ1-1	TRBV12-3/TRBV12-4	CASSLAGTIEAFF	TGTGCCAGCAGTTTAGCGGGGACAATTGAAGCTTTCTTT
NA	NA	TRBJ2-1	TRBV20-1	CSASAYEQFF	TGCAGTGCTAGTGCCTACGAGCAGTTCTTC
NA	NA	TRBJ1-5	TRBV30	CAWSFEGGQPQHF	TGTGCCTGGAGTTTTGAGGGCGGTCAGCCCCAGCATTTT
NA	NA	TRBJ1-2	TRBV5-4	CASSLNSAAGSGYTF	TGTGCCAGCAGCCTAAATAGCGCAGCAGGCAGCGGCTACACCTTC
TRBD1	NA	TRBJ2-7	TRBV4-3	CASSQELMTGGLREQYF	TGCGCCAGCAGCCAAGAATTGATGACAGGGGGTTTAAGGGAGCAGTACTTC